This T cell receptor beta chain was sequenced during a study of blood T cell repertoires in COVID-19. Study background: Italy, Spain and the United States were the sources of the convalescent and acute COVID-19 samples.

Authors' analysis steps: How many nucleated cells were present was estimated from reference gene primer amplification. Profiling relied on immunoSEQ multiplex PCR, and the TCRdb table lists in-frame clones only, not all of them. The DNA was the basis for D and trimming; V, J and clone size are from that table. The table records under 350,000 clones, around 86% of them present only once. Clinical histories supplied by participants themselves formed the basis of cohort assignment. Recovery meant two consecutive negative NP/OP PCR tests, professional clearance, or resolved symptoms. This CDR3 has 13 residues. Trimming removed 6 bases from V and 4 bases from J; junction bases left unmatched: 5. Germline CDR1 ENHRY, CDR2 SYGVKD.

The chain recombines TRBV10-3 with TRBJ1-1, with TRBD1 matching 7 bases. This TCR was recovered from a woman aged 18-29 years who had recovered from COVID-19. Sequenced sample: PBMCs or T cells enriched from blood (not recorded which). CDR3 nucleotides: TGTGCCATCAGCGACAGGGAAGGCACTGAAGCTTTCTTT. As protein: CAISDREGTEAFF.